This T cell receptor (beta chain) was sequenced in a study of T cell responses to AZD1222 COVID-19 vaccine. Study results and caveats: The donor cohort was predominantly white British with a female majority, and clonal diversity may have been underestimated. Rises in breadth and depth of Spike-specific TCRs came after two AZD1222 doses. Close to half of spike-specific TCRs reportedly recognize unmutated variant regions.

Generated by immunoSEQ multiplex PCR, the TCRdb table keeps only in-frame clones and is missing some. The sample consists of 120,000 to 150,000 clones, approximately 78% of them appearing once. On this clone: Its antigen is not known.

Sequences were derived from peripheral blood, sampled on day 0 of MenACWY control vaccination. The sequence was collected from an adult in good health.

The CDR3 DNA follows: TGTGCCAGCAGTTTGGGACAGTCAGATACGCAGTATTTT. The encoded protein is CASSLGQSDTQYF. This chain links TRBV12-3 or TRBV12-4 with TRBJ2-3; 7 bases align to TRBD1. The CDR3 consists of 13 residues. J was trimmed by 4 bases and V by 3 bases; bases with no gene match: 1.